The sequence of this T cell receptor beta chain was determined in a study of T cells in Graves' hyperthyroidism and ophthalmopathy. General study findings and limits: Among clonotypes expanded in thyroid above 0.001, most were also found in blood.

Germline V gene data show CDR1 as SEHNR and CDR2 as FQNEAQ (reference sequence). The CDR3 covers 14 residues. Trimming left V 2 bases short and J 5 bases short, with 12 bases between. Regions amplified from RNA transcripts were the TCR beta CDR3 regions. The TCR CDR3 was amplified in a first-round RT-PCR using the HTBI primer set. TCRdb analysed the multiplex PCR reads with MiXCR anew, one entry per CDR3 protein. The sample holds about 480,000 distinct CDR3 sequences; around a quarter are singletons and the top ten take approximately 10%. This clonotype occurred many times. As yet, its antigen is unknown. Exclusion criteria comprised uncontrolled infection, other autoimmune disease, pregnancy or lactation.

The sample comprised blood. J is TRBJ1-2 and V is TRBV7-9; maybe TRBD1 (5 bases). This clonotype was obtained from a woman aged 25 to 39 with Graves' ophthalmopathy. The CDR3 sequence is CASSLSQRGYGYTF. The CDR3 region has the DNA TGTGCCAGCAGCTTATCACAGCGGGGGTATGGCTACACCTTC.